This T cell receptor (beta chain) was obtained from a study of T cells in Graves' hyperthyroidism and ophthalmopathy. Ophthalmopathy patients all had a Clinical Activity Score of at least 3, a NOSPECS grade of at least 4 and disease under 3 months old. TCR beta CDR3 regions were amplified from RNA. HTBI primers were employed in a first-round RT-PCR of the TCR CDR3. From the multiplex PCR reads, TCRdb called clonotypes with MiXCR, one entry per CDR3 protein. This sample has nearly 600,000 distinct CDR3 sequences, with approximately 14% found just once. The germline V gene encodes CDR1 ENHRY and CDR2 SYGVKD. The CDR3 consists of 13 residues. Trimming cost V 8 bases and J 3 bases; bases outside gene matches: 5. There are many counts of this clonotype.

Sequences were obtained from blood. The gene calls are TRBV10-3 and TRBJ2-7; TRBD1 matches at 9 bases. This sequence was found in a woman aged 18-30 years with Graves' ophthalmopathy. The CDR3: CAIGTGTNYEQYF. In DNA, the CDR3 is TGTGCCATCGGGACAGGGACGAACTACGAGCAGTACTTC.